This TCR beta chain derives from a study of shared clonotypes between healthy human individuals. The length of the CDR3 is 16 residues. Trimming stripped 6 bases from V and 3 bases from J, with 21 bases between. CDR1 MNHEY and CDR2 SMNVEV come from the germline V gene (reference sequence). The data were produced by immunoSEQ multiplex PCR, yet TCRdb's version contains in-frame clones alone and is incomplete. The sample holds fewer than 1 million clones, roughly 96% seen once. Positively selected for CCR7, the CD45RO-negative cells used as naive CD8 cells excluded terminally differentiated effector memory CD45RA+ cells.

The source of this sequence is a man aged 30 to 39 in good health. V and J are TRBV27 and TRBJ2-7, with a possible D match to TRBD1 (6 bases). Sequencing input: naive CD8+ T cells sorted from blood. The CDR3 protein is CASRNPRKLQGYEQYF. The DNA of the CDR3 is TGTGCCAGCAGAAATCCTCGGAAACTACAGGGCTACGAGCAGTACTTC.